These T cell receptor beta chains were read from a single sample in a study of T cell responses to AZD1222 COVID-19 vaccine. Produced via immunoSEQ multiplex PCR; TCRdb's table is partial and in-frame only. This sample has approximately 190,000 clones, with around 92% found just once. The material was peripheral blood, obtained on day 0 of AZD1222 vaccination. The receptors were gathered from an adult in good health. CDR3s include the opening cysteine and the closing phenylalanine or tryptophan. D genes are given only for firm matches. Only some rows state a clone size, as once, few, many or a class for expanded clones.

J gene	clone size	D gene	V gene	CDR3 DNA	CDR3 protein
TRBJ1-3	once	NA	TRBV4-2	TGTGCCAGCAGCCAATCCGGGGGCGGTGGAAACACCATATATTTT	CASSQSGGGGNTIYF
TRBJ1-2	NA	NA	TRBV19	TGTGCCAGCACCCAGGGCTTCCGGGCAGGCTATGGCTACACCTTC	CASTQGFRAGYGYTF
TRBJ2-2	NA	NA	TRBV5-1	TGCGCCAGCAGGAGAGACACCGGGGAGCTGTTTTTT	CASRRDTGELFF
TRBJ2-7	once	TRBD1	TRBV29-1	TGCAGCGTTGTTTGGAGACAGGGACATTCCTCCTACGAGCAGTACTTC	CSVVWRQGHSSYEQYF
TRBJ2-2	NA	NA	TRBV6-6	TGTGCCAGCACCGGGGCAGGCCTCACCGGGGAGCTGTTTTTT	CASTGAGLTGELFF
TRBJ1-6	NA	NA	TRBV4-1	TGCGCCAGCAGCCACCAGGGGCGGGTGGGAGGAAATTCACCCCTCCACTTT	CASSHQGRVGGNSPLHF
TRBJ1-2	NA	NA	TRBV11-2	TGTGCCAGCAGCTTAGTAGGGAACAATGGCTACACCTTC	CASSLVGNNGYTF
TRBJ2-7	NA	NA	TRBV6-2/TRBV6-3	TGTGCCAGCAGTTACTCGGGTAATTCCTACGAGCAGTACTTC	CASSYSGNSYEQYF
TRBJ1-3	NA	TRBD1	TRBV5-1	TGCGCCAGCAGCTGGGGACCCGGGACAGGGTACTCTGGAAACACCATATATTTT	CASSWGPGTGYSGNTIYF
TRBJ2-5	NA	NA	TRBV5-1	TGCGCCAGCAGCCCGGGAGCGGGTCAAGAGACCCAGTACTTC	CASSPGAGQETQYF
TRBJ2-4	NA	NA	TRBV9	TGTGCCAGCAGCGTAGAAGCCCCCCCGGGCATTCAGTACTTC	CASSVEAPPGIQYF
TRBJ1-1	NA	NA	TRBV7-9	TGTGCCAGCAGGCCTCCATCGAACACTGAAGCTTTCTTT	CASRPPSNTEAFF
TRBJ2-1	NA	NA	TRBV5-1	TGCGCCAGCAGAGTAGCTGACGATGAGCAGTTCTTC	CASRVADDEQFF
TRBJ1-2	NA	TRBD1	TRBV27	TGTGCCAGCAGTTTCTGGGCGGGAAGGACAGGGCTCTATGGCTACACCTTC	CASSFWAGRTGLYGYTF
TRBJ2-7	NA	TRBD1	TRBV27	TGTGCCAGCAGCAGACAGGGCCACTACGAGCAGTACTTC	CASSRQGHYEQYF
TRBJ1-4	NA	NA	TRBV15	TGTGCCACCAGCAGAGACGTACAGGGTAATGAAAAACTGTTTTTT	CATSRDVQGNEKLFF
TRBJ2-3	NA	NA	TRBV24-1	TGTGCCACCAGTGACCCAAACACAGATACGCAGTATTTT	CATSDPNTDTQYF
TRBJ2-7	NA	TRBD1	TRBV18	TGTGCCAGCTCACCACCGGACAGGGGAAAGGAAGAGCAGTACTTC	CASSPPDRGKEEQYF
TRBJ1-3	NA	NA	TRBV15	TGTGCCACCAGCAGAGGGGGGGAAAGGGGAAACACCATATATTTT	CATSRGGERGNTIYF
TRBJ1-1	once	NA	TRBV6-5	TGTGCCAGCAGTCTCGGGGCAGGGAGCGCTGAAGCTTTCTTT	CASSLGAGSAEAFF
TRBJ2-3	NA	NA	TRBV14	TGTGCCAGCAGCGTAATCGGGGGACGCACAGATACGCAGTATTTT	CASSVIGGRTDTQYF
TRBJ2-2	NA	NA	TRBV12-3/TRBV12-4	TGTGCCAGCAGGACGAACACCGGGGAGCTGTTTTTT	CASRTNTGELFF
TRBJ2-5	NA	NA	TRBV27	TGTGCCAGCAGTTTATCGGCAGGCCCAGAGACCCAGTACTTC	CASSLSAGPETQYF
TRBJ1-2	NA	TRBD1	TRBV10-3	TGTGCCATCAGTGAGACAGGGGCTCGGCGCGGCTACACCTTC	CAISETGARRGYTF
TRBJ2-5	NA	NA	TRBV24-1	TGTGCCACCAGTGAAATAAGTGCGGGTCAAGAGACCCAGTACTTC	CATSEISAGQETQYF
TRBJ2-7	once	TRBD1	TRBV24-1	TGTGCCACCAGTCCTCCCCGGGACAGGGATATCGAGCAGTACTTC	CATSPPRDRDIEQYF
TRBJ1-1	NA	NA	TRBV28	TGTGCCAGCAGCCAAAACACTGAAGCTTTCTTT	CASSQNTEAFF
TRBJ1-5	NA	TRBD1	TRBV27	TGTGCCAGCAGTTCTCGACAGGGTGTCGGTATGAGCAATCAGCCCCAGCATTTT	CASSSRQGVGMSNQPQHF
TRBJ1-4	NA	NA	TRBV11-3	TGTGCCAGCAGCTTAAAGGCTTGGAATGAAAAACTGTTTTTT	CASSLKAWNEKLFF
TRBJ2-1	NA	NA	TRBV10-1	TGCGCCAGCAGTGACAGGTTCTTCAGCTCCTACAATGAGCAGTTCTTC	CASSDRFFSSYNEQFF
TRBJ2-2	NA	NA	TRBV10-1	TGCGCCAGCAGTGGGGCCGGGGTCTCCGGGGAGCTGTTTTTT	CASSGAGVSGELFF
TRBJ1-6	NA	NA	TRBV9	TGTGCCAGCAGCCCGGGGGGGGCTGGATCACCCCTCCACTTT	CASSPGGAGSPLHF
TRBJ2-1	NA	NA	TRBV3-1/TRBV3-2	TGTGCCAGCAGCCCTTCCACCTCGGGGGAGCAGTTCTTC	CASSPSTSGEQFF
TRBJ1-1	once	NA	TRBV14	TGTGCCAGCAGCCAAGATGGCGGGGGGACTGAAGCTTTCTTT	CASSQDGGGTEAFF
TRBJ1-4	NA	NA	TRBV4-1	TGCGCCAGCAGCCAAGTGGGTTGGCTGTTTTTT	CASSQVGWLFF
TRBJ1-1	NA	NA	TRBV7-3	TGTGCCAGCAGCTCGGATTATCAAAACACTGAAGCTTTCTTT	CASSSDYQNTEAFF
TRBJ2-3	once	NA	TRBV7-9	TGTGCCAGCAGCTTATCCAGACAGACGGATACGCAGTATTTT	CASSLSRQTDTQYF
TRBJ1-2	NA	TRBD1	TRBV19	TGTGCCAGTAGCCTAGGGACAGTCTCCCCTAGGACCTATGGCTACACCTTC	CASSLGTVSPRTYGYTF
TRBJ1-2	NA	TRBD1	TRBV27	TGTGCCAGCAGTTTGCTGGGACAGGGGGCTATTGGCTACACCTTC	CASSLLGQGAIGYTF
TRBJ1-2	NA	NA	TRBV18	TGTGCCAGCTCACCAGGTTCGCAGGGCTATGGCTACACCTTC	CASSPGSQGYGYTF
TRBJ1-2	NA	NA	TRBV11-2	TGTGCCAGCAGCTTAGACACCTATGGCTACACCTTC	CASSLDTYGYTF
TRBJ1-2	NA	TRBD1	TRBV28	TGTGCCAGCAGGAATGGGACAGGGCAGAACTATGGCTACACCTTC	CASRNGTGQNYGYTF
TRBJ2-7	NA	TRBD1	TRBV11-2	TGTGCCAGCAGCTCCGCCCCCGGGACAGGGGTCTACGAGCAGTACTTC	CASSSAPGTGVYEQYF
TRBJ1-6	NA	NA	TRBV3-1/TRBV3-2	TGTGCCAGCAGCCAAGATGCCGGGACGGATTATAATTCACCCCTCCACTTT	CASSQDAGTDYNSPLHF
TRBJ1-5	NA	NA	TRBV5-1	TGCGCCAGCAGCTTGGGGGGCCCCAATCAGCCCCAGCATTTT	CASSLGGPNQPQHF
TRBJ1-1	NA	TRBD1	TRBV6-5	TGTGCCAGCAGCTGGGGACAGGTGAACACTGAAGCTTTCTTT	CASSWGQVNTEAFF
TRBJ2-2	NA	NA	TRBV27	TGTGCCAGCAGCCCGGGACTTTCGAACACCGGGGAGCTGTTTTTT	CASSPGLSNTGELFF
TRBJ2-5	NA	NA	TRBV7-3	TGTGCCAGCAGCCCCAACCAAGAGACCCAGTACTTC	CASSPNQETQYF
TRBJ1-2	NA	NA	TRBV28	TGTGCCACCCCGGGGGTTAATAGCTATGGCTACACCTTC	CATPGVNSYGYTF
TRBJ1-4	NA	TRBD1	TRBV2	TGTGCCAGCTTAGGACAGGAGAATGAAAAACTGTTTTTT	CASLGQENEKLFF
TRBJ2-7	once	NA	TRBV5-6	TGTGCCAGCAGCTTGGGCAGGGTCTACGAGCAGTACTTC	CASSLGRVYEQYF
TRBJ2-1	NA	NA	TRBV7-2	TGTGCCAGCAGCCTCAGGGAATCCTACAATGAGCAGTTCTTC	CASSLRESYNEQFF
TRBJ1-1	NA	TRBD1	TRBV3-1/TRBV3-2	TGTGCCAGCAGCCCAGGACAGGGTAGGGAAGCTTTCTTT	CASSPGQGREAFF
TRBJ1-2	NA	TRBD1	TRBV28	TGTGCCAGCGGGTCGGGACAGAGCTTCTATGGCTACACCTTC	CASGSGQSFYGYTF
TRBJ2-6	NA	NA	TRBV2	TGTGCCAGCAGTGGAAACAGGGCCGGGGCCAACGTCCTGACTTTC	CASSGNRAGANVLTF
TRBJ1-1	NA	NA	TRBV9	TGTGCCAGCAGGGGTAACACTGAAGCTTTCTTT	CASRGNTEAFF
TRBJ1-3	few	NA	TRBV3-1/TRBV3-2	TGTGCCAGCAGCCGAGGTAGGGGCCCTGGAAACACCATATATTTT	CASSRGRGPGNTIYF
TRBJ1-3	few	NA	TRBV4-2	TGTGCCAGCAGCACCCGACTCGGAAACACCATATATTTT	CASSTRLGNTIYF
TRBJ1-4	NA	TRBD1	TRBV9	TGTGCCAGCAGCGTAACAGGGGCGAATGAAAAACTGTTTTTT	CASSVTGANEKLFF